This section outlines one TCR beta chain sequence together with its context. No antigen is known for it. This sample was taken from a study of cytomegalovirus exposure and HLA in healthy donors. General study results and limits: Being indistinguishable, some V segments were excluded, TRBV6-2 and TRBV6-3 among them.

Healthy bone marrow donors made up the donors. From germline, CDR1 is MNHNS and CDR2 SASEGT. V lost 0 bases, J lost 3 bases, and 5 bases lay in between. This CDR3 is 13 amino acids long. The PCR had 60 Vbeta and 13 Jbeta primers. Libraries were prepared by immunoSEQ multiplex PCR; TCRdb keeps only in-frame clonotypes and omits some of them. The sample records about 190,000 clones, over 70% being singletons. The rearrangement joins TRBV6-1 to TRBJ1-2; a possible D gene is TRBD1 (5 bases). The source is a woman between 18 and 29 years old in good health and CMV-seronegative. The sequenced sample consisted of PBMCs. CDR3 nucleotide sequence: TGTGCCAGCAGTGAAGCAGGGGACTATGGCTACACCTTC. It is translated as CASSEAGDYGYTF.